What follows are 29 T cell receptor beta chains derived from one specimen sequenced in a study of T cell repertoires in cytomegalovirus infection. The antigens for these receptors are not known. TCRdb analysed the reads with MiXCR anew, one entry per CDR3 protein. The sample consists of fewer than 650,000 distinct CDR3 sequences, roughly 43% of them appearing once. The sample consisted of cultured PBMCs, taken from culture after CMV antigen stimulation. These TCRs come from a human donor in good health (CMV status not recorded). Some clones in this sample may be carry-over from other donors' samples.

This clonotype was detected a few times. V gene TRBV18 combines with J gene TRBJ2-1, with 11 bases lining up with TRBD1. Germline V lookup: CDR1 KGHSH, CDR2 LQKENI. The CDR3 is 14 amino acids. Losses at the gene ends were 3 bases for V and 9 bases for J; bases not matched to a gene: 4. CDR3 nucleotide sequence: TGTGCCAGCTCACCGGACAGGGGGCCGAGTGAGCAGTTCTTC. It specifies CASSPDRGPSEQFF. The variable domain in full, with the rest retrieved from reference TRBV18 and TRBJ2-1, is NAGVMQNPRHLVRRRGQEARLRCSPMKGHSHVYWYRQLPEEGLKFMVYLQKENIIDESGMPKERFSAEFPKEGPSILRIQQVVRGDSAAYFCASSPDRGPSEQFFGPGTRLTVL.

In its sample, this clonotype was seen a few times. The rearrangement joins TRBV11-3 to TRBJ1-1; a possible D gene is TRBD1 (5 bases). Trimming took off 5 bases at V and 5 bases at J, with 18 bases between the two ends. Germline-derived CDR1 and CDR2 are SGHNT and YENEEA. The CDR3 has 15 amino acids. The CDR3 loop is CASSTPRESGTEAFF. In nucleotides, the CDR3 is TGTGCCAGCAGCACCCCCAGGGAGAGCGGAACTGAAGCTTTCTTT.

A few counts support this clonotype. The chain carries TRBV7-2 and TRBJ2-7, with no clear D. Per the germline V gene, CDR1 is SGHTA and CDR2 is FQGNSA. The CDR3 is made up of 13 amino acids. Trimming stripped 5 bases from V and 5 bases from J, with 13 bases between. In nucleotides, the CDR3 is TGTGCCAGCAGCCGGACGGTCCGGGACGAGCAGTACTTC. Translating gives CASSRTVRDEQYF.

The V call is TRBV5-4, the J call TRBJ2-2; D gene unclear. V shed 4 bases and J shed 3 bases, with 7 bases lying between them. This CDR3 is built from 13 residues. Germline V CDR1 and CDR2: SGHNT, YYREEE (reference sequence). CDR3 coding DNA: TGTGCCAGCAGCGGACCTTACACCGGGGAGCTGTTTTTT. Translated, it gives CASSGPYTGELFF.

V and J are TRBV7-2 and TRBJ2-3, with D unclear. V lost 1 base to trimming and J lost 0 bases, with 8 bases between them. The CDR3 consists of 15 residues. Per the germline V gene, CDR1 is SGHTA and CDR2 is FQGNSA. The CDR3 DNA sequence: TGTGCCAGCAGCTTAGACTACCTGAGCACAGATACGCAGTATTTT. Translation gives CASSLDYLSTDTQYF. Drawing the rest from reference TRBV7-2 and TRBJ2-3, the complete variable domain is GAGVSQSPSNKVTEKGKDVELRCDPISGHTALYWYRQSLGQGLEFLIYFQGNSAPDKSGLPSDRFSAERTGGSVSTLTIQRTQQEDSAVYLCASSLDYLSTDTQYFGPGTRLTVL.

This clonotype was counted a few times. The V and J genes are TRBV27 and TRBJ1-4; 7 nucleotides align to TRBD1. Germline values: CDR1 MNHEY, CDR2 SMNVEV (reference sequence). Unmatched junction bases numbered 8, after V lost 5 bases and J lost 5 bases. The CDR3 contains 15 residues. The CDR3 here is CASSPRDSKNEKLFF. As DNA, the CDR3 is TGTGCCAGCAGTCCCCGGGACAGCAAAAATGAAAAACTGTTTTTT. Supplemented by reference TRBV27 and TRBJ1-4, the full variable domain reads EAQVTQNPRYLITVTGKKLTVTCSQNMNHEYMSWYRQDPGLGLRQIYYSMNVEVTDKGDVPEGYKVSRKEKRNFPLILESPSPNQTSLYFCASSPRDSKNEKLFFGSGTQLSVL.

This clonotype was picked up a small number of times. In nucleotides, the CDR3 is TGCGCCAGCAGTTCTTTGGGACAGGCACACTCTGGGGCCAACGTCCTGACTTTC. This gives the protein CASSSLGQAHSGANVLTF. This chain links TRBV4-1 with TRBJ2-6, with 8 bases that match TRBD1. From germline, CDR1 is MGHRA and CDR2 YSYEKL. Losses at the gene ends were 6 bases for V and 0 bases for J; bases not matched to a gene: 10. The CDR3 has 18 amino acids.

V gene TRBV7-6 combines with J gene TRBJ2-2; no definite D call. Looked up from germline, CDR1 is SGHVS and CDR2 is FNYEAQ. The CDR3 extends over 16 amino acids. Trimming stripped 5 bases from V and 0 bases from J, with 13 bases between. The CDR3 spells CASSNPDFANTGELFF. For the CDR3, the DNA is TGTGCCAGCAGCAACCCCGACTTCGCGAACACCGGGGAGCTGTTTTTT.

This clonotype was seen just once. The gene calls are TRBV5-1 and TRBJ2-3, with D maybe TRBD2 (5 bases). CDR1 SGHRS and CDR2 YFSETQ come from the germline V gene. CDR3 size: 12 residues. V lost 5 bases and J 11 bases, leaving 15 bases between the germline ends. As DNA, the CDR3 is TGCGCCAGCAGATTTGAGGACGGGGAGCAGTATTTT. Translating it yields CASRFEDGEQYF.

The chain couples TRBV19 to TRBJ1-5; D is uncertain. Trimming shortened V by 9 bases and J by 1 base, and 16 bases separated the two germline ends. From germline, CDR1 is LNHDA and CDR2 SQIVND (reference sequence). The CDR3 is made up of 15 amino acids. The CDR3 spells CASPSGSTSNQPQHF. DNA for the CDR3: TGTGCCAGCCCTTCGGGATCCACCAGCAATCAGCCCCAGCATTTT. Full variable domain (missing parts from reference TRBV19 and TRBJ1-5): DGGITQSPKYLFRKEGQNVTLSCEQNLNHDAMYWYRQDPGQGLRLIYYSQIVNDFQKGDIAEGYSVSREKKESFPLTVTSAQKNPTAFYLCASPSGSTSNQPQHFGDGTRLSIL.

The chain carries TRBV11-3 and TRBJ2-1; TRBD1 aligns across 11 bases. Unmatched junction bases numbered 4, after V lost 8 bases and J lost 1 base. Germline values: CDR1 SGHNT, CDR2 YENEEA. This CDR3 is built from 15 residues. CDR3 nucleotide sequence: TGTGCCAGCGGGACAGGGGGAGGGTCCTACAATGAGCAGTTCTTC. It specifies CASGTGGGSYNEQFF. Based on the CDR3 plus reference TRBV11-3 and TRBJ2-1, the full variable domain is EAGVVQSPRYKIIEKKQPVAFWCNPISGHNTLYWYLQNLGQGPELLIRYENEEAVDDSQLPKDRFSAERLKGVDSTLKIQPAELGDSAVYLCASGTGGGSYNEQFFGPGTRLTVL.

This clonotype showed up just once. This sequence joins TRBV19 and TRBJ1-2; D possibly corresponds to TRBD1 (6 bases). The germline V and J ends were trimmed by 6 bases and 6 bases, with 17 bases remaining between them. Germline lookup yields CDR1 LNHDA and CDR2 SQIVND (reference sequence). The CDR3 sequence is 14 residues long. CDR3 DNA: TGTGCCAGTAGGAAACCGGGACAACCCGATGGCTACACCTTC. Its translation is CASRKPGQPDGYTF.

This chain uses TRBV11-2 with TRBJ2-3, with 13 bases matching TRBD2. This CDR3 region has 15 residues. Germline V gene sequence: CDR1 SGHAT, CDR2 FQNNGV. V gave up 3 bases and J gave up 7 bases; unmatched junction bases: 4. In nucleotides, the CDR3 is TGTGCCAGCAGCTTGGGACTAGCGGGATCACATACGCAGTATTTT. Amino acid sequence: CASSLGLAGSHTQYF.

This clonotype was counted between two and nine times. The V and J genes are TRBV7-9 and TRBJ2-1, with TRBD2 matching 7 bases. The germline V gene has CDR1 SEHNR and CDR2 FQNEAQ (reference sequence). V dropped 5 bases and J dropped 4; count of bases not matched to a gene: 8. The CDR3 totals 15 residues. The CDR3 sequence: CASSRHGGNYNEQFF. CDR3 nucleotides: TGTGCCAGCAGCCGCCACGGGGGGAATTACAATGAGCAGTTCTTC.

V is TRBV20-1 and J is TRBJ2-7, with TRBD1 matching 9 bases. CDR3 size: 14 residues. V was pared by 3 bases and J by 3 bases, with 6 bases of the junction left unmatched. Germline-derived CDR1 and CDR2 are DFQATT and SNEGSKA (reference sequence). The CDR3 sequence: CSASPGQGNYEQYF. In DNA, the CDR3 is TGCAGTGCTAGTCCGGGACAGGGTAACTACGAGCAGTACTTC.

The chain carries TRBV15 and TRBJ2-1, with no clear D. The ends were cut back, 3 bases at V and 10 bases at J, with 16 bases in the middle. From germline, CDR1 is LNHNV and CDR2 YYDKDF (reference sequence). This CDR3 spans 14 amino acids. CDR3 sequence (DNA): TGTGCCACCAGCAGCCACAGACGAGGCCGCGAGCAGTTCTTC. Translating it yields CATSSHRRGREQFF.

The table lists this clonotype with a count of one. The rearrangement uses TRBV10-3 and TRBJ2-7; no reliable D call. V dropped 8 bases and J dropped 1 base, with 9 bases sitting between them. The CDR3 totals 12 residues. Germline CDR1 reads ENHRY; CDR2 reads SYGVKD. The CDR3 loop is CAISDSSYEQYF. CDR3 sequence (DNA): TGTGCCATCTCAGACTCGTCCTACGAGCAGTACTTC.

The chain joins TRBV12-3 or TRBV12-4 to TRBJ1-1; perhaps TRBD1 as D (6 bases). V shed 3 bases and J shed 9 bases, with 11 bases lying between them. The CDR3 has 12 residues. The CDR3 nucleotides are TGTGCCAGCAGTTTCCACAGGGCTCAAGCTTTCTTT. Translation: CASSFHRAQAFF.

V usage is TRBV7-2 and J usage is TRBJ2-3; D uncertain. The CDR3 extends over 12 amino acids. The V gene lost 6 bases and the J gene lost 4 bases, with 8 bases spanning the gap. Germline CDR1 SGHTA, CDR2 FQGNSA. DNA for the CDR3: TGTGCCAGCAGTATCGTCCCAGATACGCAGTATTTT. It specifies CASSIVPDTQYF.

CDR3 nucleotides: TGTGCCACCAGCAGAATTGAGACTAGCGGAGACAATGAGCAGTTCTTC. It specifies CATSRIETSGDNEQFF. The rearrangement links TRBV15 to TRBJ2-1; 9 nucleotides match TRBD2. V lost 2 bases, J lost 5 bases, and 7 bases stayed unmatched. This CDR3 spans 16 amino acids. Per the germline V gene, CDR1 is LNHNV and CDR2 is YYDKDF (reference sequence).

This sequence joins TRBV7-2 and TRBJ2-5, with 10 bases lining up with TRBD2. This CDR3 has 15 amino acids. Germline V CDR1 and CDR2: SGHTA, FQGNSA. V trimming: 5 bases; J trimming: 5 bases; junction bases outside the gene matches: 8. CDR3 sequence (DNA): TGTGCCAGCAGCCAGCTAGCGGGGGAAGGGGAGACCCAGTACTTC. This codes for CASSQLAGEGETQYF.

The rearrangement links TRBV10-3 to TRBJ1-6; a weak D match, TRBD1 (6 bases). The CDR3 covers 15 residues. The V and J ends lost 2 bases and 7 bases respectively, with 12 bases between them. Germline V lookup: CDR1 ENHRY, CDR2 SYGVKD. CDR3 amino acids: CAISEAGAANSPLHF. CDR3 nucleotides: TGTGCCATCAGTGAGGCAGGGGCGGCGAATTCACCCCTCCACTTT.

This clonotype was found many times. The rearrangement links TRBV7-2 to TRBJ2-5, with 8 bases fitting TRBD1. Germline values: CDR1 SGHTA, CDR2 FQGNSA. V was clipped by 2 bases and J by 5 bases; unmatched bases: 7. This CDR3 is 15 amino acids long. CDR3 sequence (DNA): TGTGCCAGCAGCTTAATCACAGGGGGTGTTGAGACCCAGTACTTC. Encoded protein: CASSLITGGVETQYF.

In this sample, this clonotype turned up a few times. The chain has TRBV7-8 and TRBJ2-3; D remains unclear. The CDR3 has 14 amino acids. Trimming stripped 5 bases from V and 4 bases from J, with 13 bases between. Germline loops: CDR1 SGHVS, CDR2 FQNEAQ. The CDR3 sequence is CASSPQVGPDTQYF. CDR3 in DNA: TGTGCCAGCAGCCCCCAGGTGGGTCCAGATACGCAGTATTTT.

The rearrangement joins TRBV4-1 to TRBJ2-3, with a weak D call TRBD1 (5 bases). Trimming stripped 3 bases from V and 0 bases from J, with 16 bases between. The CDR3 sequence is 17 residues long. Germline CDR1 MGHRA, CDR2 YSYEKL. Here the CDR3 DNA reads TGCGCCAGCAGCCAGCGTACAGGACCCTCAAGCACAGATACGCAGTATTTT. Amino acids: CASSQRTGPSSTDTQYF.

This clonotype was seen ten or more times. This rearrangement joins TRBV7-2 to TRBJ2-1; TRBD2 matches 7 bases. In germline, CDR1 is SGHTA, CDR2 FQGNSA. The ends lost 2 bases at V and 6 bases at J; junction bases unmatched: 4. The CDR3 is made up of 14 amino acids. The CDR3 DNA is TGTGCCAGCAGCTTATTGCGGGAGCCCAATGAGCAGTTCTTC. It translates to CASSLLREPNEQFF. Full variable domain (outside the CDR3, taken from reference TRBV7-2 and TRBJ2-1): GAGVSQSPSNKVTEKGKDVELRCDPISGHTALYWYRQSLGQGLEFLIYFQGNSAPDKSGLPSDRFSAERTGGSVSTLTIQRTQQEDSAVYLCASSLLREPNEQFFGPGTRLTVL.

A remark on this clonotype: At one of its ends the junction is not consistent with the germline gene, which may arise from a read error. The chain combines TRBV6-1 with TRBJ1-1, with D unresolved. Looked up from germline, CDR1 is MNHNS and CDR2 is SASEGT. The CDR3 has 13 residues. The CDR3 nucleotides are TGTGCCAGCAGTGAACCCGGAGACACTGAAGTTTTCTTT. Protein product: CASSEPGDTEVFF.

V and J are TRBV6-2 or TRBV6-3 and TRBJ2-1; D call uncertain. Trimming took 6 bases from V and 6 from J, leaving 6 bases between them. This CDR3 is built from 11 residues. The V gene's germline CDR1 is MNHEY and CDR2 SVGEGT. CDR3 coding DNA: TGTGCCAGCAGCCATGCCAATGAGCAGTTCTTC. Translating it yields CASSHANEQFF.

The chain combines TRBV12-3 or TRBV12-4 with TRBJ2-2; D not resolved. V gave up 2 bases and J gave up 5 bases, with 15 bases separating them. This CDR3 contains 16 residues. CDR3 sequence (DNA): TGTGCCAGCAGTTTAACCCCCCGGGTACCGACCGGGGAGCTGTTTTTT. Its translation: CASSLTPRVPTGELFF.